A selection of T cell receptor beta chains follows, all from one sample in a study of untreated major depressive disorder. The data were produced by immunoSEQ multiplex PCR, yet TCRdb's version contains in-frame clones alone and is incomplete. The sample gives tens of thousands of clones, 85% to 95% of which show up once; 0.25% to 0.35% is in the top ten. Sequenced: CD4+ T cells from PBMCs. The receptors were sampled from a man aged 25 to 45 in good health. Both conserved end residues are part of each CDR3. The order of the fields is V gene, J gene, clone size, D gene, CDR3 DNA, CDR3 protein. A D gene is named only where the DNA matches it firmly. The size of a clone is reported for some rows only, either as once, few or many, or as a class for expanded clones.

v_gene: TRBV7-2
j_gene: TRBJ2-1
abundance: once
d_gene: NA
CDR3nt: TGTGCCAGCAGCTCCCGGGACTGGCTTTACAATGAGCAGTTCTTC
CDR3aa: CASSSRDWLYNEQFF

v_gene: TRBV7-9
j_gene: TRBJ2-7
abundance: once
d_gene: TRBD2
CDR3nt: TGTGCCAGCAGCTTACGGGTAGCGGGAACTTACGAGCAGTACTTC
CDR3aa: CASSLRVAGTYEQYF

v_gene: TRBV30
j_gene: TRBJ2-7
abundance: NA
d_gene: TRBD2
CDR3nt: TGTGCCTGGAGCCCAGGACTAGCGGGAGGGCTTCAGTACTTC
CDR3aa: CAWSPGLAGGLQYF

v_gene: TRBV29-1
j_gene: TRBJ2-7
abundance: once
d_gene: TRBD1
CDR3nt: TGCAGCGTGGGACAGGGGGACTACGAGCAGTACTTC
CDR3aa: CSVGQGDYEQYF

v_gene: TRBV9
j_gene: TRBJ2-3
abundance: NA
d_gene: NA
CDR3nt: TGTGCCAGCAGCGCGGAACCGGGACTTGGACCCACAGATACGCAGTATTTT
CDR3aa: CASSAEPGLGPTDTQYF

v_gene: TRBV2
j_gene: TRBJ2-7
abundance: once
d_gene: TRBD1
CDR3nt: TGTGCCAGCAGTCGACAGGGCTACGAGCAGTACTTC
CDR3aa: CASSRQGYEQYF

v_gene: TRBV6-5
j_gene: TRBJ1-3
abundance: few
d_gene: NA
CDR3nt: TGTGCCAGCAGTTACTCGAGTAGCGTGGCTGGAAACACCATATATTTT
CDR3aa: CASSYSSSVAGNTIYF

v_gene: TRBV2
j_gene: TRBJ1-1
abundance: NA
d_gene: NA
CDR3nt: TGTGCCAGCAGGGAAATACACACTGAAGCTTTCTTT
CDR3aa: CASREIHTEAFF

v_gene: TRBV7-9
j_gene: TRBJ2-7
abundance: NA
d_gene: TRBD2
CDR3nt: TGTGCCAGCAGCCCGGGACTAGCGGGTGACGAGCAGTACTTC
CDR3aa: CASSPGLAGDEQYF

v_gene: TRBV4-2
j_gene: TRBJ1-3
abundance: NA
d_gene: NA
CDR3nt: TGTGCCAGCAGCCCTTGGACCTCTGGAAACACCATATATTTT
CDR3aa: CASSPWTSGNTIYF

v_gene: TRBV4-2
j_gene: TRBJ2-7
abundance: NA
d_gene: TRBD1
CDR3nt: TGTGCCAGCAGCCAAGGTCTTTACAGGACAGGGATCAACGAGCAGTACTTC
CDR3aa: CASSQGLYRTGINEQYF

v_gene: TRBV5-1
j_gene: TRBJ2-3
abundance: few
d_gene: TRBD2
CDR3nt: TGCGCCAGCGTCGAGGCTAGCGGGAGCCAAGGGGATACGCAGTATTTT
CDR3aa: CASVEASGSQGDTQYF

v_gene: TRBV6-1
j_gene: TRBJ1-4
abundance: NA
d_gene: TRBD1
CDR3nt: TGTGCCAGCAGTGAAGTGGGGGGGACAGGGGGAAAACTGTTTTTT
CDR3aa: CASSEVGGTGGKLFF

v_gene: TRBV5-1
j_gene: TRBJ2-1
abundance: NA
d_gene: TRBD2
CDR3nt: TGCGCCAGCAGCGGTGGACTAGCGGGACACGAGCAGTTCTTC
CDR3aa: CASSGGLAGHEQFF

v_gene: TRBV29-1
j_gene: TRBJ2-7
abundance: NA
d_gene: NA
CDR3nt: TGCAGCGTTGTGTTGCGGGCCTACGAGCAGTACTTC
CDR3aa: CSVVLRAYEQYF

v_gene: TRBV5-1
j_gene: TRBJ2-5
abundance: NA
d_gene: TRBD2
CDR3nt: TGCGCCAGCAGCTTCGGGACTACCCAAGAGACCCAGTACTTC
CDR3aa: CASSFGTTQETQYF